This TCR beta chain was identified in a study of OX40 agonist ivuxolimab in advanced cancers. The wider study: Participants, 82.7% male, averaged roughly 60 years of age, ranging from about 20 to 80. Three patients got partial responses; one had hepatocellular carcinoma and two had cutaneous melanoma. Study results and caveats: Expanded clones belonging to CD8+ T cells outnumbered, on average, those of CD4+.

Of note for this clone: The antigen remains undetermined.

Autoimmune disease history or systemic immunosuppression led to patient exclusion. Germline values: CDR1 SGHTA, CDR2 FQGNSA. Trimming removed 5 bases from V and 4 bases from J, with 14 bases in between. The length of the CDR3 is 15 residues. Using immunoSEQ multiplex PCR, the repertoire was profiled, and TCRdb retains in-frame clones only, with some absent. This repertoire shows approximately 77,000 clones, approximately 85% found once; its top ten account for approximately 2%. This receptor was obtained from an adult with an advanced solid tumor such as melanoma, head and neck, liver or kidney cancer. The sample consisted of CD4+ or CD8+ T cells sorted from blood, taken in a trial of the OX40 agonist ivuxolimab. The V gene is TRBV7-2, the J gene TRBJ2-2; TRBD1 might be the D (6 bases). The CDR3 nucleotides are TGTGCCAGCAGCCACCCGGGACACCGCACCGGGGAGCTGTTTTTT. The encoded protein is CASSHPGHRTGELFF.